The entry that follows covers one T cell receptor (beta chain) sequence. What it binds is not known. This entry is derived from a study of T cell responses to AZD1222 COVID-19 vaccine. Study in general: It was second doses at about 4 or about 12 weeks that were pooled.

Profiled with immunoSEQ multiplex PCR; TCRdb holds only in-frame clones, not every one. This table has roughly 150,000 clones, roughly 84% appearing once. V shed 6 bases and J shed 4 bases, with 13 bases lying between them. The CDR3 has 14 amino acids. Germline V gives CDR1 MNHEY, CDR2 SVGEGT. Study-wide results and limits: Per reports, nearly half of all spike-specific TCRs target regions that are unmutated in variants.

The chain carries TRBV6-2 or TRBV6-3 and TRBJ2-1; possibly TRBD2 for D (6 bases). This TCR was recovered from an adult in good health. This sample comprised peripheral blood, obtained on day 0 of AZD1222 vaccination. The CDR3 DNA follows: TGTGCCAGCAGCAGGGACGGGGGATACAATGAGCAGTTCTTC. It specifies CASSRDGGYNEQFF.